This T cell receptor (beta chain) was obtained from a study of OX40 agonist ivuxolimab in advanced cancers. Study-level information: Ivuxolimab was administered intravenously to patients at 0.01 to 10 mg/kg every 2 weeks.

TCRdb's copy holds only in-frame clones and misses some; the assay was immunoSEQ multiplex PCR. This table has about 99,000 clones, 91% appearing once. Trimming removed 4 bases at V and 5 bases at J, with 8 bases between. There are 13 residues in the CDR3. Germline CDR1 SGHVS, CDR2 FNYEAQ. Systemic immunosuppression or a history of autoimmune disease excluded patients. This chain uses TRBV7-6 with TRBJ2-2; D possibly uses TRBD1 or TRBD2 (5 bases each). The sample in question was CD4+ or CD8+ T cells sorted from blood, obtained in a trial of the OX40 agonist ivuxolimab. This TCR was recovered from an adult with an advanced solid tumor such as melanoma, head and neck, liver or kidney cancer. The CDR3 region has the DNA TGTGCCAGCAGCTCCGGGACGACCGGGGAGCTGTTTTTT. Protein product: CASSSGTTGELFF.